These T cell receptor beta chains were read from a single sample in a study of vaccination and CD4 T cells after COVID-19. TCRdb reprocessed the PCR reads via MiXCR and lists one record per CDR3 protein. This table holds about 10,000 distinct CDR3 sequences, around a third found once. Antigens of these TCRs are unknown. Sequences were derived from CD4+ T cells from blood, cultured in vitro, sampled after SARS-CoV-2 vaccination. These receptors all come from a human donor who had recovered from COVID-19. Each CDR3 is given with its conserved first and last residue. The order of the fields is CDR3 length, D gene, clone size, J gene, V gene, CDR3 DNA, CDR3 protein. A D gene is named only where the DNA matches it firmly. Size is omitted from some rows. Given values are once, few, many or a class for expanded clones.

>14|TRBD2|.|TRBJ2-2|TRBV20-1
TGCAGTGCTGACGCCTTCGGGGGGTCCGGGGAGCTGTTTTTT
CSADAFGGSGELFF
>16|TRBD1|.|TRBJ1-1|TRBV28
TGTGCCAGCAGTCCCCGGGGACAGGGTGGGTTCGCTGAAGCTTTCTTT
CASSPRGQGGFAEAFF
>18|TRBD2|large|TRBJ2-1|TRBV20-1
TGCAGTGCCACCAGGGGACTAGCGGCCGGTCGAACTTACAATGAGCAGTTCTTC
CSATRGLAAGRTYNEQFF
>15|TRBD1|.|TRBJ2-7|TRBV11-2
TGTGCCAGCAGACCCATCCGGGACAGGGGTTGGGAGCAGTACTTC
CASRPIRDRGWEQYF
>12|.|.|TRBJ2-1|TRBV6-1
TGTGCCAGCAACGACCGGAGCGATGAGCAGTTCTTC
CASNDRSDEQFF
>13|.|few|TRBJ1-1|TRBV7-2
TGTGCCAGCAGCTTCCTCCGGACAGCTGAAGCTTTCTTT
CASSFLRTAEAFF
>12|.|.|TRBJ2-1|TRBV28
TGTGCCAGCAGACCTCCTTTGGGGGTGCAGTTCTTC
CASRPPLGVQFF
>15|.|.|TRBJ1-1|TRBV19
TGTGCCAGTTCTGGACGGGGGGGGAGAAACACTGAAGCTTTCTTT
CASSGRGGRNTEAFF
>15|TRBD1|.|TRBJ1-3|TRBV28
TGTGCCAGCAGTTTACCCGGACAGGCTGGAAACACCATATATTTT
CASSLPGQAGNTIYF
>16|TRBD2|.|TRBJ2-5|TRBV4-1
TGCGCCAGCAGCCAAGGGGGACTAGATTTTCGGGAGACCCAGTACTTC
CASSQGGLDFRETQYF
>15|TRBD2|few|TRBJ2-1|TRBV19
TGTGCCAGTAGTAGAGCGACTAGCCCCTACAATGAGCAGTTCTTC
CASSRATSPYNEQFF
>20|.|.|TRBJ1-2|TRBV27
TGTGCCAGCAGCCCTTATCGGGGTGCAGTGTCACGCCCGACTAACTATGGCTACACCTTC
CASSPYRGAVSRPTNYGYTF
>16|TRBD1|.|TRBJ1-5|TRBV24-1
TGTGCCACCAGTGATAGGGGGACAGGTCGGGATCAGCCCCAGCATTTT
CATSDRGTGRDQPQHF
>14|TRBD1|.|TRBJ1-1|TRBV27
TGTGCCAGCAGGCGGGACAGAGCGGTCACTGAAGCTTTCTTT
CASRRDRAVTEAFF
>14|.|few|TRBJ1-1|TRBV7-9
TGTGCCAGCAGCTCAAGGGGGGGAAACACTGAAGCTTTCTTT
CASSSRGGNTEAFF
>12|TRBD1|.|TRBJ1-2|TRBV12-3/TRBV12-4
TGTGCCAGCACCCGAGGGACAGCTGGCTACACCTTC
CASTRGTAGYTF
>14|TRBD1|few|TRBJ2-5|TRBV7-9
TGTGCCAGCAGCCTGGGACAGGTGGAAGAGACCCAGTACTTC
CASSLGQVEETQYF
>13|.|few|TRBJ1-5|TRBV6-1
TGTGCCAGCAGAGCGGCAGGGGCTCAGCCCCAGCATTTT
CASRAAGAQPQHF
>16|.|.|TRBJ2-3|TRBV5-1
TGCGCCAGCAGCTTGGTCGGTCAGCCCCGCACAGATACGCAGTATTTT
CASSLVGQPRTDTQYF
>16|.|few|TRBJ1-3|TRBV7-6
TGTGCCAGCAGCTTAGCGTCAGGCCTCTCTGGAAACACCATATATTTT
CASSLASGLSGNTIYF
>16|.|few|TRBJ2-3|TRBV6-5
TGTGCCAGCAGTTACGGTTCCCCCTTAGGGACAGATACGCAGTATTTT
CASSYGSPLGTDTQYF
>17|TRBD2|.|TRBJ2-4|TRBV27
TGTGCCAGCAGTCCCCGACTAGCGGGAGGAAGCCAAAACATTCAGTACTTC
CASSPRLAGGSQNIQYF
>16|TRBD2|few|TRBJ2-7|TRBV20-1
TGCAGTGCTAGCGGTGCCACTAGCGGGATCGCCTACGAGCAGTACTTC
CSASGATSGIAYEQYF
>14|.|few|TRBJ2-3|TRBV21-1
TGTGCCAGCACCCAAAGGGGGGCGGCAGATACGCAGTATTTT
CASTQRGAADTQYF
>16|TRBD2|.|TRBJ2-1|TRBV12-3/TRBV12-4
TGTGCCAGCAGTTTACGACTAGCGGCCCGATACAATGAGCAGTTCTTC
CASSLRLAARYNEQFF
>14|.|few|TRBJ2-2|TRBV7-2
TGTGCCAGCAGCTTACTCTCGAACACCGGGGAGCTGTTTTTT
CASSLLSNTGELFF
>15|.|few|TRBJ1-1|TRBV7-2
TGTGCCAGCAGCGTGGGCTGGGGTGTGGACACTGAAGCTTTCTTT
CASSVGWGVDTEAFF
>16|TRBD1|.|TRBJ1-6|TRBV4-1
TGCGCCAGCAGCCAAGGAGGGGGCATCCCCAATTCACCCCTCCACTTT
CASSQGGGIPNSPLHF
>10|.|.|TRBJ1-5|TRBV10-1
TGCGCCGCCGGGAGGCAGCCCCAGCATTTT
CAAGRQPQHF
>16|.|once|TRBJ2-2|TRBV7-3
TGTGCCAGCAGCCGTGGGGGAAACGCGAACACCGGGGGGCTGTTTTTT
CASSRGGNANTGGLFF
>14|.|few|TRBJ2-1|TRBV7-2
TGTGCCAGCAGCTTAGGGGCATCGGGCAATGAGCAGTTCTTC
CASSLGASGNEQFF
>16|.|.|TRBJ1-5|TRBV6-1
TGTGCCAGCAGTGAAGCGCGGGGGGCCAGCAATCAGCCCCAGCATTTT
CASSEARGASNQPQHF
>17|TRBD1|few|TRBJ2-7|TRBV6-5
TGTGCCAGCAGTTACTACCCCACAGGGGCCATCTCCTACGAGCAGTACTTC
CASSYYPTGAISYEQYF
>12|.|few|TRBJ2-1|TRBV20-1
TGCAGTGCTAGTCAGGGTGGCGGTGAGCAGTTCTTC
CSASQGGGEQFF
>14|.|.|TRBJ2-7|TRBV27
TGTGCCAGCAGGTTACGGGACAAAAACTACGAGCAGTACTTC
CASRLRDKNYEQYF
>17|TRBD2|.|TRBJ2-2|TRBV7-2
TGTGCCAGCAGCTTAGTTGGGACTAGCGGAAACACCGGGGAGCTGTTTTTT
CASSLVGTSGNTGELFF
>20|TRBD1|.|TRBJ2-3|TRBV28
TGTGCCAGCAGTTCTATTGGGACAGGGGGTATCAAGGCGATCACAGATACGCAGTATTTT
CASSSIGTGGIKAITDTQYF
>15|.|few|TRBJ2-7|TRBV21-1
TGTGCCAGCAGTCCGCCTACCGGGACTAGCAGGGAGCAGTACTTC
CASSPPTGTSREQYF
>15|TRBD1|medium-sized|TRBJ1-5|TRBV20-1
TGCAGTGCTTATAAGACAGGGGGCCGCAATCAGCCCCAGCATTTT
CSAYKTGGRNQPQHF
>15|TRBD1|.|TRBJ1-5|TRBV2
TGTGCCAGCAGGAGGGACAGGGGGAGCAATCAGCCCCAGCATTTT
CASRRDRGSNQPQHF
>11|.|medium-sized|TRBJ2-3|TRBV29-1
TGCAGCTTCAGAGGCACAGATACGCAGTATTTT
CSFRGTDTQYF
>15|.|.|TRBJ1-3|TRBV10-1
TGCGCCAGCAGCGGCGGGGGGACCTCTGGAAACACCATATATTTT
CASSGGGTSGNTIYF
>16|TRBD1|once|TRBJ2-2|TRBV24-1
TGTGCCACCAGTGTAACCGGGACAGGGCGAACCGGGGAGCTGTTTTTT
CATSVTGTGRTGELFF
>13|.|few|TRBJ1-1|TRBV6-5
TGTGCCAGCAGTTACCGAAAGGGCACTGAAGCTTTCTTT
CASSYRKGTEAFF
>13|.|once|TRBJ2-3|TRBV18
TGTGCCAGCTCCCCTCGGGGAGGTAATACGCAGTATTTT
CASSPRGGNTQYF
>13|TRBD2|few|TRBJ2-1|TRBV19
TGTGCCAGTAGTATCGGACTAGCGAATGAGCAGTTCTTC
CASSIGLANEQFF
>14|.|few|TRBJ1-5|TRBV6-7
TGTGCCAGCAGTTCCCCGGGAGGAAGGGGACCCCAGCATTTT
CASSSPGGRGPQHF
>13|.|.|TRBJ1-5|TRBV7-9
TGTGCCAGCAGCGAAACCGCGGATCAGCCCCAGCATTTT
CASSETADQPQHF
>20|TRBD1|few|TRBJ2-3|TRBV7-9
TGTGCCAGCAGCTTAGTTTGGGGACAGGCCATCCGCTCTAGCACAGATACGCAGTATTTT
CASSLVWGQAIRSSTDTQYF